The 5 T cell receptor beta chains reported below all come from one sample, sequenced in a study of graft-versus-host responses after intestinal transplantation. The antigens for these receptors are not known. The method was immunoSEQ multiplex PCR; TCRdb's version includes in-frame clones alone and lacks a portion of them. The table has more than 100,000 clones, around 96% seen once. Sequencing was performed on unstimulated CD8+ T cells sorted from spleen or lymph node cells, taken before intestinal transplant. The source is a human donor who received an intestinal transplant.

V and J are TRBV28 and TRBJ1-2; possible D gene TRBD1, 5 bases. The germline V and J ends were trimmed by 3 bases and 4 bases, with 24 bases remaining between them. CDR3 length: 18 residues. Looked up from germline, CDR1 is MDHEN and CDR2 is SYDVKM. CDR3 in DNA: TGTGCCAGCAGTTTCCTCTCGGCGGAGGGGCTCGTGGGCTATGGCTACACCTTC. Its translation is CASSFLSAEGLVGYGYTF.

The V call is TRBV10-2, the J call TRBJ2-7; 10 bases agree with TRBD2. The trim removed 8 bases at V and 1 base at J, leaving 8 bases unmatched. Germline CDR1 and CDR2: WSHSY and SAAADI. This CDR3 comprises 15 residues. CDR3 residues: CASGLAGGFSYEQYF. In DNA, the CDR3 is TGCGCCAGCGGGTTAGCGGGAGGCTTTTCCTACGAGCAGTACTTC.

CDR3: CASSPKIWVSSQTEAFF. The CDR3 bases are TGTGCCAGCAGCCCCAAGATATGGGTGTCCAGCCAGACTGAAGCTTTCTTT. The rearrangement links TRBV4-2 to TRBJ1-1; D is uncertain. Germline CDR1 LGHNA, CDR2 YNFKEQ. The CDR3 totals 17 residues. V was trimmed by 4 bases and J by 5 bases, leaving 23 bases between them.

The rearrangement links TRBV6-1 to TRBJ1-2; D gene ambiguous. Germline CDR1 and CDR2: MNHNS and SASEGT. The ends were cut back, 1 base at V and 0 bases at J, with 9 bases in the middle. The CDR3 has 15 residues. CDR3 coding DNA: TGTGCCAGCAGTGAAGACACCTCCGCTAACTATGGCTACACCTTC. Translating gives CASSEDTSANYGYTF.

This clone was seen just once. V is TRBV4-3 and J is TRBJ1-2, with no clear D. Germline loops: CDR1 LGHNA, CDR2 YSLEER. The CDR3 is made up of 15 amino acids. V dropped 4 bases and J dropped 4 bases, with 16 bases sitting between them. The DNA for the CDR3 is TGCGCCAGCAGCCGGTGGTTGGACGGGAGCTATGGCTACACCTTC. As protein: CASSRWLDGSYGYTF.